Included here is one T cell receptor (beta chain) sequence, with context. Enrollees, roughly 18 to 89 years old, lived in roughly 24 US areas. The protocol was immunoSEQ multiplex PCR, while the TCRdb copy is restricted to in-frame clones and leaves out a portion. The table shows 110,000 to 150,000 clones, with about nine tenths occurring only once. These data are taken from a study of blood T cell repertoires in COVID-19. For the study at large: Sources were T cells, B-cell-depleted T cells, or PBMCs; the material itself was cDNA or gDNA.

Sequenced sample: PBMCs or T cells enriched from blood (not recorded which). The TCR comes from a man over 45 who had recovered from COVID-19.

CDR3 nucleotide sequence: TGTGCCACCAGCCCCCGACAGGGGACCTATGGCTACACCTTC. Protein product: CATSPRQGTYGYTF. The chain joins TRBV24-1 to TRBJ1-2, with 8 bases that match TRBD1. The CDR3 length is 14 residues. With V trimmed by 7 bases and J by 4 bases, 7 bases remained unmatched. The germline CDR1 and CDR2 sequences are KGHDR and SFDVKD.